This TCR beta chain derives from a study of blood T cell repertoires in COVID-19. TCRdb keeps only in-frame clones here, not all; method: immunoSEQ multiplex PCR. The table shows tens of thousands of clones, with 84% occurring only once. Germline loops: CDR1 LGHDT, CDR2 YNNKEL (reference sequence). Trimming shortened V by 0 bases and J by 3 bases, and 12 bases separated the two germline ends. The CDR3 has 15 amino acids. V and J are TRBV3-1 (or the pseudogene TRBV3-2) and TRBJ2-7; D is possibly TRBD2 (5 bases). The clonotype comes from a man aged 65 to 85 with acute or convalescent COVID-19. The sequenced sample consisted of peripheral blood. CDR3 sequence: CASSQDLRGIYEQYF. In DNA, the CDR3 is TGTGCCAGCAGCCAAGATCTTCGGGGTATCTACGAGCAGTACTTC.